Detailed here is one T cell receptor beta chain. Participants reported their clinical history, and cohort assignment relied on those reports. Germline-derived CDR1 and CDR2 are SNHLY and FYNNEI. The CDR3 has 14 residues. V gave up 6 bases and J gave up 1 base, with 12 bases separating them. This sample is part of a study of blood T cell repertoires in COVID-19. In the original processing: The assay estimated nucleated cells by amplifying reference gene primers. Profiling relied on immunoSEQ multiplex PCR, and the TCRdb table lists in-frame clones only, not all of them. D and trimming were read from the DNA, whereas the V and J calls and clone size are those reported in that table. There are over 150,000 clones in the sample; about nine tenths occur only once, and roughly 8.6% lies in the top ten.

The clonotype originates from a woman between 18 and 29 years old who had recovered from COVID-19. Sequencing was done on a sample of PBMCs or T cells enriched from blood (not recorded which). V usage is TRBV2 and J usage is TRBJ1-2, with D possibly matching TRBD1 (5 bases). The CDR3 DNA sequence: TGTGCCAGCAGGGGGGGAAGGAGTAACTATGGCTACACCTTC. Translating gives CASRGGRSNYGYTF.